These 26 T cell receptor beta chains were all obtained from the same sample, sequenced in a study of blood T cell repertoires in COVID-19. Method: immunoSEQ multiplex PCR; TCRdb's copy keeps in-frame clones and lacks some. The sample has roughly 230,000 clones, 85% to 90% seen once. Sequences were obtained from peripheral blood. These receptors all come from a woman aged 55-75 years with COVID-19, enrolled during active disease.

The chain couples TRBV4-2 to TRBJ1-1, with D perhaps TRBD1 (6 bases). Trimming took off 3 bases at V and 0 bases at J, with 14 bases between the two ends. CDR3 size: 16 residues. Germline lookup yields CDR1 LGHNA and CDR2 YNFKEQ. CDR3 DNA sequence: TGTGCCAGCAGCCATCGGGTCAGGGGTATGAACACTGAAGCTTTCTTT. Translated, it gives CASSHRVRGMNTEAFF.

The genes are TRBV3-1 (or the pseudogene TRBV3-2) and TRBJ1-3; D possibly corresponds to TRBD1 (5 bases). The CDR3 consists of 16 residues. Between the trimmed V and J ends, which lost 1 base and 1 base, there was a span of 11 bases. Germline CDR1 and CDR2: LGHDT and YNNKEL (reference sequence). CDR3 sequence (DNA): TGTGCCAGCAGCCAAGCCCTACGGGGGTCTGGAAACACCATATATTTT. This sequence encodes CASSQALRGSGNTIYF.

This clone was detected once. The chain has TRBV6-5 and TRBJ2-3; 7 nucleotides line up with TRBD1. The CDR3 extends over 14 amino acids. Losses at the gene ends were 2 bases for V and 1 base for J; bases not matched to a gene: 0. Germline CDR1 and CDR2: MNHEY and SVGAGI. This CDR3 reads CASSYGQGTDTQYF. As DNA, the CDR3 is TGTGCCAGCAGTTACGGACAGGGCACAGATACGCAGTATTTT.

V is TRBV7-6 and J is TRBJ2-7, with a possible D match to TRBD1 (6 bases). The V end lost 0 bases, the J end lost 4 bases, and 7 bases lay between the germline ends. Germline V CDR1 and CDR2: SGHVS, FNYEAQ. This CDR3 has 13 residues. The CDR3 region is CASSLATGYEQYF. The CDR3 nucleotides read TGTGCCAGCAGCTTAGCCACAGGGTACGAGCAGTACTTC.

The table lists this clone with a few counts. The chain links TRBV4-1 to TRBJ1-4, with a weak D call TRBD1 (6 bases). Germline-derived CDR1 and CDR2 are MGHRA and YSYEKL. This CDR3 has 17 residues. Deletions cut 3 bases from V and 7 bases from J, with 21 bases between. CDR3 region: CASSQLYYREGSEKLFF. The CDR3 DNA sequence: TGCGCCAGCAGCCAGCTGTACTACAGGGAAGGCAGTGAAAAACTGTTTTTT.

The chain carries TRBV5-6 and TRBJ2-4, with a possible D match to TRBD2 (6 bases). V was trimmed by 0 bases and J by 1 base, leaving 14 bases between them. The CDR3 totals 17 residues. CDR1 SGHDT and CDR2 YYEEEE come from the germline V gene. The CDR3 DNA is TGTGCCAGCAGCTTGGGGGTGAGGCGGGGTGCCAAAAACATTCAGTACTTC. The encoded protein is CASSLGVRRGAKNIQYF.

The chain recombines TRBV10-3 with TRBJ2-3; TRBD2 aligns across 14 bases. Germline V gives CDR1 ENHRY, CDR2 SYGVKD. The CDR3 runs 16 residues. The trim removed 8 bases at V and 6 bases at J, leaving 10 bases unmatched. The CDR3: CAIGKTSGGGQDTQYF. The CDR3 DNA reads as TGTGCCATCGGGAAGACTAGCGGGGGGGGGCAGGATACGCAGTATTTT.

As DNA, the CDR3 is TGTGCCTGGAGTGCCCTAGAGGCGTTTACTGAAGCTTTCTTT. It is translated as CAWSALEAFTEAFF. The chain couples TRBV30 to TRBJ1-1; D call uncertain. Germline CDR1 GTSNPN, CDR2 SVGIG (reference sequence). V lost 1 base and J lost 5, with 14 bases in between. There are 14 residues in the CDR3.

The chain employs TRBV5-1 and TRBJ2-1, with TRBD2 matching over 14 bases. The CDR3 contains 15 residues. Per the germline V gene, CDR1 is SGHRS and CDR2 is YFSETQ. Trimming took 6 bases from V and 7 from J; bases not matched to a gene: 6. The CDR3, as DNA: TGCGCCAGCACCTTCGGGACTAGCGGGGGTAATGAGCAGTTCTTC. Translating gives CASTFGTSGGNEQFF. Together with reference TRBV5-1 and TRBJ2-1, the CDR3 gives the full variable domain: KAGVTQTPRYLIKTRGQQVTLSCSPISGHRSVSWYQQTPGQGLQFLFEYFSETQRNKGNFPGRFSGRQFSNSRSEMNVSTLELGDSALYLCASTFGTSGGNEQFFGPGTRLTVL.

The V and J genes are TRBV7-2 and TRBJ1-2; 7 bases line up with TRBD1. Germline V gene data show CDR1 as SGHTA and CDR2 as FQGNSA. The junction had 4 bases not matched to a gene; V was cut back by 1 base and J by 2 bases. The CDR3 covers 15 residues. CDR3 DNA sequence: TGTGCCAGCAGCTTAGTTCAGGGGGACAACTATGGCTACACCTTC. The encoded protein is CASSLVQGDNYGYTF.

The chain couples TRBV6-5 to TRBJ1-1; the D gene is possibly TRBD1 (5 bases). Trimming removed 2 bases from V and 0 bases from J, with 10 bases in between. Looked up from germline, CDR1 is MNHEY and CDR2 is SVGAGI. The CDR3 extends over 15 amino acids. The DNA of the CDR3 is TGTGCCAGCAGTTACGGACCAGGGATGAACACTGAAGCTTTCTTT. This sequence encodes CASSYGPGMNTEAFF.

The sample holds one count of this clone. V is TRBV7-3 and J is TRBJ2-3; 11 nucleotides line up with TRBD2. Germline trimming cut 2 bases from V and 0 bases from J; bases unmatched to any gene: 7. CDR3 length: 18 residues. CDR1 and CDR2 (germline): SGHTA, FQGTGA. This CDR3 reads CASSLVASGGPSTDTQYF. The CDR3 bases are TGTGCCAGCAGCTTAGTGGCTAGCGGGGGGCCTAGCACAGATACGCAGTATTTT.

The chain combines TRBV19 with TRBJ1-2; 8 bases match TRBD1. V was clipped by 4 bases and J by 4 bases; unmatched bases: 2. Germline V gene sequence: CDR1 LNHDA, CDR2 SQIVND (reference sequence). The CDR3 consists of 13 residues. The CDR3, as DNA: TGTGCCAGTAGTACCACAGGGGGCTATGGCTACACCTTC. Its translation: CASSTTGGYGYTF.

The chain employs TRBV12-2 and TRBJ2-6; the D segment call TRBD1 is taken from the table without a DNA check. TRBV12-2 constitutes a pseudogene. This CDR3 contains 20 residues. CDR3 protein: CASHKQGEGISREGANVLTF. The DNA for the CDR3 is TGTGCAAGTCACAAACAGGGAGAGGGTATAAGTCGAGAAGGGGCCAACGTCCTGACTTTC.

This rearrangement joins TRBV29-1 to TRBJ2-3; the D is unclear. Germline V gene lookup returns CDR1 SQVTM and CDR2 ANQGSEA. The CDR3 covers 12 residues. Trimming cost V 3 bases and J 10 bases, with 14 bases left between them. CDR3 sequence: CSVDGVQVSQYF. DNA for the CDR3: TGCAGCGTTGATGGTGTTCAGGTTTCGCAGTATTTT.

This clone was recorded only once. The rearrangement uses TRBV9 and TRBJ2-3; TRBD2 matches 7 bases. Germline lookup yields CDR1 SGDLS and CDR2 YYNGEE. The CDR3 contains 13 residues. After removal of 0 bases from V and 5 bases from J, the junction contained 0 bases not matched to a gene. The CDR3 is CASSVGEGDTQYF. The CDR3 DNA sequence: TGTGCCAGCAGCGTAGGGGAGGGAGATACGCAGTATTTT.

This clone was detected once. The chain couples TRBV5-1 to TRBJ2-3, with D possibly being TRBD2 (7 bases). The CDR3 runs to 17 residues. CDR1 SGHRS and CDR2 YFSETQ come from the germline V gene. V was cut by 4 bases and J by 1 base, with 19 bases left in between. The CDR3 DNA reads TGCGCCAGCAGCACGGGTTCAACAGGGAGGGGCACAGATACGCAGTATTTT. Translated, it gives CASSTGSTGRGTDTQYF. Looking up the rest from reference TRBV5-1 and TRBJ2-3 gives the full variable domain: KAGVTQTPRYLIKTRGQQVTLSCSPISGHRSVSWYQQTPGQGLQFLFEYFSETQRNKGNFPGRFSGRQFSNSRSEMNVSTLELGDSALYLCASSTGSTGRGTDTQYFGPGTRLTVL.

This clone has only one observation. CDR3 DNA sequence: TGTGCCAGCAGTGACAGGCCTCCAGAAGTCAATCAGCCCCAGCATTTT. It specifies CASSDRPPEVNQPQHF. V usage is TRBV2 and J usage is TRBJ1-5, with D unresolved. Germline CDR1 SNHLY, CDR2 FYNNEI. The CDR3 totals 16 residues. Trimming pared 3 bases from V and 3 bases from J, leaving 15 bases between.

The CDR3 sequence is CASSAQQANTEAFF. Written as DNA, the CDR3 is TGTGCCAGCAGTGCACAGCAAGCGAACACTGAAGCTTTCTTT. J is TRBJ1-1 and V is TRBV6-2 or TRBV6-3, with D hard to call. The CDR3 runs to 14 residues. Per the germline V gene, CDR1 is MNHEY and CDR2 is SVGEGT. V lost 5 bases to trimming and J lost 1 base, with 11 bases between them.

This chain links TRBV7-2 with TRBJ2-2; 12 positions agree with TRBD2. CDR1 is SGHTA and CDR2 is FQGNSA in the germline V gene. Unmatched junction bases numbered 13, after V lost 6 bases and J lost 5 bases. CDR3 size: 18 residues. The CDR3, as DNA: TGTGCCAGCAGAAACGGACTAGCGGGACTCACTGGGACCGGGGAGCTGTTTTTT. As protein: CASRNGLAGLTGTGELFF.

This clone was observed a single time. The chain recombines TRBV7-2 with TRBJ1-6; 8 nucleotides align to TRBD1. The germline V gene encodes CDR1 SGHTA and CDR2 FQGNSA. The CDR3 has 15 residues. V lost 3 bases and J lost 7; bases outside the gene matches: 5. CDR3 in amino acids: CASSLDRAHNSPLHF. CDR3 sequence (DNA): TGTGCCAGCAGCTTGGACAGGGCACACAATTCACCCCTCCACTTT.

The rearrangement joins TRBV2 to TRBJ1-1; unclear D gene. Per the germline V gene, CDR1 is SNHLY and CDR2 is FYNNEI. This CDR3 comprises 13 residues. V lost 7 bases to trimming and J lost 1 base, with 10 bases between them. The chain's CDR3 is CASILVENTEAFF. For the CDR3, the DNA is TGTGCCAGCATACTCGTCGAGAACACTGAAGCTTTCTTT.

As DNA, the CDR3 is TGTGCCAGCAGCTTCTCCCTGGACAGATTGTTAGAGCAGTACTTC. This sequence encodes CASSFSLDRLLEQYF. The V call is TRBV7-9, the J call TRBJ2-7; TRBD1 might be the D (6 bases). This CDR3 is 15 amino acids long. The V gene lost 3 bases and the J gene lost 7 bases, with 19 bases spanning the gap. Per the germline V gene, CDR1 is SEHNR and CDR2 is FQNEAQ (reference sequence). Using reference TRBV7-9 and TRBJ2-7 for the parts outside the CDR3, the full variable domain is DTGVSQNPRHKITKRGQNVTFRCDPISEHNRLYWYRQTLGQGPEFLTYFQNEAQLEKSRLLSDRFSAERPKGSFSTLEIQRTEQGDSAMYLCASSFSLDRLLEQYFGPGTRLTVT.

The V and J genes are TRBV19 and TRBJ1-1; TRBD1 matches 9 bases. Looked up from germline, CDR1 is LNHDA and CDR2 is SQIVND (reference sequence). V shed 8 bases, J shed 5 bases, and the junction held 12 bases outside the gene matches. The CDR3 is 15 residues long. CDR3 region: CASEAAGTGRTEAFF. CDR3 sequence (DNA): TGTGCCAGTGAAGCCGCCGGGACAGGGAGGACTGAAGCTTTCTTT.

The chain joins TRBV7-2 to TRBJ1-5; no clear D gene. Looked up from germline, CDR1 is SGHTA and CDR2 is FQGNSA. This CDR3 has 15 residues. V lost 1 base, J lost 6 bases, and 13 bases lay in between. This CDR3 reads CASSLGARGTQPQHF. Here the CDR3 DNA reads TGTGCCAGCAGCTTAGGGGCCCGTGGCACTCAGCCCCAGCATTTT.

The chain is built from TRBV9 and TRBJ1-3; 11 nucleotides agree with TRBD1. Germline CDR1 is SGDLS and CDR2 is YYNGEE. J was trimmed by 4 bases and V by 4 bases; bases with no gene match: 4. The CDR3 has 15 amino acids. CDR3 sequence (DNA): TGTGCCAGCAGCCCGGGACAGGGGGTGGGAAACACCATATATTTT. Amino acid sequence: CASSPGQGVGNTIYF.